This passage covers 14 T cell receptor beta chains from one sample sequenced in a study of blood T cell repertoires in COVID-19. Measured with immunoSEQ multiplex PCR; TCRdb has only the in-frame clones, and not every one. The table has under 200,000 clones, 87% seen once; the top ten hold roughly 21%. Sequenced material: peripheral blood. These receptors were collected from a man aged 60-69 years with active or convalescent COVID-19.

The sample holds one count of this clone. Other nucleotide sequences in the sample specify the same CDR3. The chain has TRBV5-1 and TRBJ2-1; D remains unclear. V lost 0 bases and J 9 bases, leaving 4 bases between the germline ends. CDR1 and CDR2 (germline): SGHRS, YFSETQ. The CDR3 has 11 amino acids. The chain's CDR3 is CASSLAGEQFF. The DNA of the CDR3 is TGCGCCAGCAGCTTGGCCGGTGAGCAGTTCTTC.

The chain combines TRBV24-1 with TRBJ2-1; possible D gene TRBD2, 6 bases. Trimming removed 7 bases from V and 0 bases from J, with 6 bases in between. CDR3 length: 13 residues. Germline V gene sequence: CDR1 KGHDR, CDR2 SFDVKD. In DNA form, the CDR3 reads TGTGCCACCAGGGGGGGCTCCTACAATGAGCAGTTCTTC. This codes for CATRGGSYNEQFF.

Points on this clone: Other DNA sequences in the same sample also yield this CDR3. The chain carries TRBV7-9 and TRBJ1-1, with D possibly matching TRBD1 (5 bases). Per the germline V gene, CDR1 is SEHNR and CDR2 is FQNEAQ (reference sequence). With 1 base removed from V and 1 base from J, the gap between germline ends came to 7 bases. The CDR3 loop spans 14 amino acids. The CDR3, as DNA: TGTGCCAGCAGCTTAGTGGGGGGGAACACTGAAGCTTTCTTT. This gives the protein CASSLVGGNTEAFF.

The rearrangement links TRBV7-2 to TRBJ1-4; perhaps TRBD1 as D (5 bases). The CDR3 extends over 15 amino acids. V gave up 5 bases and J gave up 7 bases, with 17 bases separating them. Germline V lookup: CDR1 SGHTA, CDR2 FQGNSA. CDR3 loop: CASSPLRGEGEKLFF. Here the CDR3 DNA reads TGTGCCAGCAGCCCCCTTCGGGGGGAGGGTGAAAAACTGTTTTTT.

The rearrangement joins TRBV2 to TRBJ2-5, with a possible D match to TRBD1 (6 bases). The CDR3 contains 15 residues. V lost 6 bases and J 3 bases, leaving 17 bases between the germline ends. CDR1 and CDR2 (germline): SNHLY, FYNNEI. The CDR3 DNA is TGTGCCAGCAGAGACCAACCTGGGGGCGAAGAGACCCAGTACTTC. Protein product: CASRDQPGGEETQYF.

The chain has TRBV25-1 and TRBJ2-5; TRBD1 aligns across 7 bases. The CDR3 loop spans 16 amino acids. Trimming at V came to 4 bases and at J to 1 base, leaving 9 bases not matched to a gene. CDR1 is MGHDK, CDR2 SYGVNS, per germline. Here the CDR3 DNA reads TGTGCCAGCAGTGGCCCTCAGGGGGTCCGCCAAGAGACCCAGTACTTC. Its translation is CASSGPQGVRQETQYF.

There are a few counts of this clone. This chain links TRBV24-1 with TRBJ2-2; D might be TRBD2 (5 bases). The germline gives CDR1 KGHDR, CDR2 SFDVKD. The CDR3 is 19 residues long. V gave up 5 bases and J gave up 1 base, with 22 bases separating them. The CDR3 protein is CATSGASGSGILNTGELFF. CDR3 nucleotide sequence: TGTGCCACCAGTGGCGCCTCTGGGTCGGGGATTTTGAACACCGGGGAGCTGTTTTTT.

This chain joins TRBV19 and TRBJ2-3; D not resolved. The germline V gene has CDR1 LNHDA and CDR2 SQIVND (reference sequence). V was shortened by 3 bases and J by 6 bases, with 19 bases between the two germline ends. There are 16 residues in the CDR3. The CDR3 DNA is TGTGCCAGTAGTATTGGGTCTGCAGGATTCTACGATACGCAGTATTTT. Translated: CASSIGSAGFYDTQYF.

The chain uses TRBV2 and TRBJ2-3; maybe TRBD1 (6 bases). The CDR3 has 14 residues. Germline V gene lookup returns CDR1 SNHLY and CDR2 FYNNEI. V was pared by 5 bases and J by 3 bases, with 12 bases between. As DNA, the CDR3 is TGTGCCAGCAGTTCACAGGGTTCGACAGATACGCAGTATTTT. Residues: CASSSQGSTDTQYF. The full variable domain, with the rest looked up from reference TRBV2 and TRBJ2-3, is EPEVTQTPSHQVTQMGQEVILRCVPISNHLYFYWYRQILGQKVEFLVSFYNNEISEKSEIFDDQFSVERPDGSNFTLKIRSTKLEDSAMYFCASSSQGSTDTQYFGPGTRLTVL.

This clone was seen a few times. The CDR3 DNA sequence: TGCGCCAGCAGCACACAGGGCGCAGATGGAAACACCATATATTTT. Translation gives CASSTQGADGNTIYF. This chain uses TRBV5-1 with TRBJ1-3; TRBD1 might be the D (6 bases). Trimming took 4 bases from V and 3 from J, leaving 14 bases between them. In germline, CDR1 is SGHRS, CDR2 YFSETQ. The CDR3 contains 15 residues.

The CDR3 bases are TGTGCCAGCAGTCCCAAGGCGGGGGGGAACACCGGGGAGCTGTTTTTT. This codes for CASSPKAGGNTGELFF. The V gene is TRBV6-6, the J gene TRBJ2-2, with TRBD2 matching 8 bases. CDR1 MNHNY and CDR2 SVGAGI come from the germline V gene (reference sequence). J lost 1 base, V lost 5 bases, and 6 bases had no gene match. This CDR3 is built from 16 residues.

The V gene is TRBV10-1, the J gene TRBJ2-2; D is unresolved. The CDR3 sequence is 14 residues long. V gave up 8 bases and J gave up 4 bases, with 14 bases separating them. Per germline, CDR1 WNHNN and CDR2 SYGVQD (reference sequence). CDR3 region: CASRSEVGTGELFF. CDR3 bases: TGCGCCAGCCGGAGTGAGGTGGGCACCGGGGAGCTGTTTTTT.

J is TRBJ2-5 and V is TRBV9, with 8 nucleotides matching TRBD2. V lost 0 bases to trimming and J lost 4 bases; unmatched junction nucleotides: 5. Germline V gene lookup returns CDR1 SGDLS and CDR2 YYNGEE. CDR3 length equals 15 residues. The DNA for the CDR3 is TGTGCCAGCAGCGTAGAAGCGGGGGCGAGAGAGACCCAGTACTTC. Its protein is CASSVEAGARETQYF.

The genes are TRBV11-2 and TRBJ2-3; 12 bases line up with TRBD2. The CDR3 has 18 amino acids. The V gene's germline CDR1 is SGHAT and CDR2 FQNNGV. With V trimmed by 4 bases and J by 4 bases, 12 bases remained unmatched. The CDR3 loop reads CASSSTSGGLMGSDTQYF. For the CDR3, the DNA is TGTGCCAGCAGCTCGACTAGCGGGGGCCTTATGGGGTCAGATACGCAGTATTTT.